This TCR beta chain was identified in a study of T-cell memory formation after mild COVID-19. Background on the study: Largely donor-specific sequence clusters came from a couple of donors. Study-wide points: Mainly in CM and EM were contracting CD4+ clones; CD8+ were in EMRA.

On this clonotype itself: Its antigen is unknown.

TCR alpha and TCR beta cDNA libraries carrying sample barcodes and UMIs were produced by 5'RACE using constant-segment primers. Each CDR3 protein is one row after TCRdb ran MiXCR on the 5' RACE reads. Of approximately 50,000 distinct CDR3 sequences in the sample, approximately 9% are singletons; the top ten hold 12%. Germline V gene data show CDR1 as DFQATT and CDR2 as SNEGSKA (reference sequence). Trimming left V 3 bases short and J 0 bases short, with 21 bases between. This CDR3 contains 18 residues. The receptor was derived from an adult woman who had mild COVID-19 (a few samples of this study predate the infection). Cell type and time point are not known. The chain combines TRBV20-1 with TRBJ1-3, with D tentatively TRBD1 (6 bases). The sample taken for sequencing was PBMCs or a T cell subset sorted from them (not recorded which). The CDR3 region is CSARAIGSGAFSGNTIYF. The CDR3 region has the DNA TGCAGTGCTAGGGCGATAGGGTCAGGGGCTTTCTCTGGAAACACCATATATTTT.